This TCR beta chain was identified during a study of cytomegalovirus exposure and HLA in healthy donors. This clone turned up a few times. The antigen is not known. The study ran its PCR with 60 Vbeta and 13 Jbeta primers. Per the authors' pipeline: Roughly 11 million shared chains were among 65 million to 85 million unique TCR beta chains counted in a later analysis. Clones were sequenced by immunoSEQ multiplex PCR, and TCRdb holds only the in-frame ones, with some missing. The D gene and trimming were derived from the DNA, and the V and J assignments and clone size from that table. The data contain about 160,000 clones, approximately 77% of them singletons. Trimming cost V 4 bases and J 1 base, with 14 bases left between them. The CDR3 is made up of 15 amino acids. In germline, CDR1 is SGHRS, CDR2 YFSETQ. Study-level findings and limits: As a later analysis showed, a missense DCLRE1C variant was linked to trimming of TCR beta V- and J-genes.

The sequencing input was PBMCs. This TCR was sampled from a female donor in good health and CMV-seronegative. V and J are TRBV5-1 and TRBJ1-1; D possibly corresponds to TRBD1 (6 bases). CDR3 bases: TGCGCCAGCAGCCTCTGGGGGGGCGGGAACACTGAAGCTTTCTTT. Its translation is CASSLWGGGNTEAFF.